This T cell receptor beta chain was observed in a study of glioma-infiltrating T cells (dated by TCRdb to 2016 to 2018). Describing the broader study: Low-grade gliomas were WHO grade II oligodendrogliomas or astrocytomas, and glioblastomas were WHO grade IV tumors sampled at initial rather than recurrent diagnosis. Glioma patients received dexamethasone for six or fewer days before surgery. The study sequenced TCR alpha- and beta-chain repertoires from glioma tissue, from non-neoplastic brain tissue and from matched peripheral blood mononuclear cells. The sequencing target for blood libraries was about 4.5- to 11-fold coverage of some 980,000 peripheral T cells. To measure how far tissue and blood T-cell populations diverged, each tissue-infiltrating repertoire was compared against the peripheral blood repertoire of the same patient. The paired cohort comprised three low-grade glioma patients, 7 or 8 primary glioblastoma patients and three non-glioma patients contributing non-neoplastic brain tissue. Broad study findings and their caveats: Only a very small number of CDR3 sequences turned up in both tissue and blood, a result put down to high CDR3 diversity combined with limited sampling. VJ-independent divergence between tissue and blood was lower than expected in non-neoplastic patients but higher than expected in all gliomas, particularly low-grade gliomas. Patients with low tissue-blood divergence were marked by a signature set of shared blood CDR3 motifs, and this signature set was depleted in highly divergent patients. Group comparisons rested on small numbers: three non-neoplastic, three low-grade glioma and 7 or 8 glioblastoma patients.

Inclusive of the bounding cysteine and phenylalanine, the CDR3 is 14 residues long. Of the read, only the CDR3 DNA is kept; its 42 bases are in frame from base 1. V loses 2 bases, J loses 5 bases, and the germline ends lie 12 bases apart. Taken from the germline V gene, the CDR1 and CDR2 loops are MGHRA and YSYEKL. Immediately after resection, surgical brain or tumor specimens were cryofrozen in liquid nitrogen, with peripheral blood cells collected concurrently. This clonotype was detected a few times. Its antigen specificity is not known. No much larger clone is present one base from it, and per-base qualities are unavailable. The iRepertoire nested amplicon-rescue multiplex PCR (arm-PCR) platform was used to amplify TCR alpha and beta CDR3 regions from RNA. The input for one-step reverse transcription and amplification was about 95-450 ng of tissue mRNA or PBMC total RNA. Following bead purification, Illumina adapters were added by a secondary multiplex PCR, and the libraries were gel-purified between 200 and 400 bp. Libraries carried internal 6-nucleotide barcodes used for demultiplexing. Libraries were sequenced on an Illumina MiSeq with 2x220 or 2x250 nucleotide paired-end reads. The paper's processing steps were these. FLASH 1.2.11 was used to merge paired reads, and BWA-MEM then aligned the reads to the GRCh37 human genome before TRA and TRB reads were extracted. V and J assignment used an IMGT-derived reference of cassette sequences and CDR3 motifs that included pseudogenes. Reads were translated in three frames, and productive CDR3s were defined by a C…FGXG motif without stop codons. Clonotypes were defined as unique combinations of V-J cassette pair and CDR3 amino acid sequence. Filtering of reads was based on Hamming distance, with the threshold set by the sequence error rate of each sample in mapped regions. TCRdb redid the processing of the public reads, applying fastp at Q25 and MiXCR, and retained in-frame beta chains. A single entry per CDR3 protein holds the most common genes and DNA from its merged rows. The V and J calls follow TCRdb's processing rather than the paper's. Present in this sample are about 380,000 distinct CDR3 sequences, around 45% of which were seen just once. The ten largest clones represent around 12% of the sample.

The rearranged segments are TRBV4-1 and TRBJ1-1, and TRBD1 may be the D gene, going by 6 matching bases. The sequence was collected from a human donor with low-grade glioma or glioblastoma, undergoing nonglioma brain surgery, or in good health (not recorded which). The sequencing sample was made of glioma tissue, nonneoplastic brain tissue, or PBMCs (not recorded which). CDR3 reads: CASSQRTGNTEAFF. The DNA sequence is as follows: TGCGCCAGCAGCCAACGTACAGGGAATACTGAAGCTTTCTTT.